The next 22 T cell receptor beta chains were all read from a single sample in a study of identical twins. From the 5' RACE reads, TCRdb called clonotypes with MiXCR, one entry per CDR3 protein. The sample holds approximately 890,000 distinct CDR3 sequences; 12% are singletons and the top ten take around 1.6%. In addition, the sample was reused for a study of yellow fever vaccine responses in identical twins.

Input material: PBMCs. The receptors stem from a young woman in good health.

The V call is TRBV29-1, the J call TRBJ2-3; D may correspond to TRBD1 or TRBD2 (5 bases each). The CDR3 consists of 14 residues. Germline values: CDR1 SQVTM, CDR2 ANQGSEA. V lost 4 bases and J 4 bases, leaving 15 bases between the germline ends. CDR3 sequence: CSVVGVGTADTQYF. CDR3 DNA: TGCAGCGTTGTGGGAGTTGGGACGGCAGATACGCAGTATTTT.

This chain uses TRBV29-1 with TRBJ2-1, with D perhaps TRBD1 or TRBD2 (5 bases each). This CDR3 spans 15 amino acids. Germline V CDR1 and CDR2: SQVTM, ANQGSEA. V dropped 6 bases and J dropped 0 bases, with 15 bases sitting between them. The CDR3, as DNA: TGCAGCGTGCCGGGGCGAGCAAACTCCTACAATGAGCAGTTCTTC. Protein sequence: CSVPGRANSYNEQFF.

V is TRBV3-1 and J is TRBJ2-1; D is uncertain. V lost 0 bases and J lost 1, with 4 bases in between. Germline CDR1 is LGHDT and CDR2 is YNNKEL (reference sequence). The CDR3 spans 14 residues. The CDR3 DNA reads TGTGCCAGCAGCCAAGAAGGGTCCTACAATGAGCAGTTCTTC. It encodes CASSQEGSYNEQFF.

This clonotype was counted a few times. The CDR3 coding sequence is TGCAGCGTAGAACAGGGGGCGCGGGCCGAGCAGTACTTC. Its translation: CSVEQGARAEQYF. The chain carries TRBV29-1 and TRBJ2-7, with 9 positions matching TRBD1. Germline assignment: CDR1 SQVTM and CDR2 ANQGSEA. The CDR3 length is 13 residues. Trimming removed 6 bases from V and 6 bases from J; junction bases left unmatched: 9.

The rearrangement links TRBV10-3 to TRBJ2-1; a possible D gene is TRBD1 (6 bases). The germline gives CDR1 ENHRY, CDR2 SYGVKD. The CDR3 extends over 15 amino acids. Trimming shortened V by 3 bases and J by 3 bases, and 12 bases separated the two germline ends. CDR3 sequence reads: CAISDGRGSYNEQFF. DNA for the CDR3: TGTGCCATCAGTGATGGCAGGGGAAGCTACAATGAGCAGTTCTTC.

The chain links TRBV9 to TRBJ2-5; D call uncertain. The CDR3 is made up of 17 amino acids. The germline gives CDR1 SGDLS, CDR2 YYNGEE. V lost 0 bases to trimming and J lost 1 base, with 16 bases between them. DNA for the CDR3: TGTGCCAGCAGCGTAGGAAGTGGGTTCATATCCCAAGAGACCCAGTACTTC. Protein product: CASSVGSGFISQETQYF.

The CDR3 here is CASSFRQPQETQYF. The CDR3 bases are TGTGCCAGCAGTTTTAGGCAGCCCCAAGAGACCCAGTACTTC. The V call is TRBV28, the J call TRBJ2-5; no clear D. The V gene's germline CDR1 is MDHEN and CDR2 SYDVKM. Between the trimmed V and J ends, which lost 3 bases and 1 base, there was a span of 9 bases. This CDR3 has 14 amino acids.

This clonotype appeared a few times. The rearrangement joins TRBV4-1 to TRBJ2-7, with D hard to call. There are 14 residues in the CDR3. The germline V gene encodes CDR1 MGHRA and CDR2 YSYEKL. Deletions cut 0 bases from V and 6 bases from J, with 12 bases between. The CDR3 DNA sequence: TGCGCCAGCAGCCAAGAAAGGACCCCCTCCGAGCAGTACTTC. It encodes CASSQERTPSEQYF.

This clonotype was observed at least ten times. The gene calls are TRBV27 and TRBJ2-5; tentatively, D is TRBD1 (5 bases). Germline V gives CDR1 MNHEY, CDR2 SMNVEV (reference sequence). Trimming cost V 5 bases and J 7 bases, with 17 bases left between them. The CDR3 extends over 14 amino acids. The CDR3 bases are TGTGCCAGCAGTAAGGGGCCTATTCCCGGGACCCAGTACTTC. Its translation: CASSKGPIPGTQYF.

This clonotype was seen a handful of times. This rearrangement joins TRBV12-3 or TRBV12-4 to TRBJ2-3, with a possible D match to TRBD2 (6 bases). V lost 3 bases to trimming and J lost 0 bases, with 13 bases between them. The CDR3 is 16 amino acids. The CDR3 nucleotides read TGTGCCAGCAGTTTTGGGAGGAAAACTAGCACAGATACGCAGTATTTT. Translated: CASSFGRKTSTDTQYF.

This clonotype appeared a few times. In DNA, the CDR3 is TGTGCCAGCAGCCATACTAGCGGGGGGGGTAATGAGCAGTTCTTC. As protein: CASSHTSGGGNEQFF. The chain combines TRBV4-2 with TRBJ2-1, with 13 positions matching TRBD2. There are 15 residues in the CDR3. Trimming took 3 bases from V and 7 from J; bases not matched to a gene: 3. Per germline, CDR1 LGHNA and CDR2 YNFKEQ.

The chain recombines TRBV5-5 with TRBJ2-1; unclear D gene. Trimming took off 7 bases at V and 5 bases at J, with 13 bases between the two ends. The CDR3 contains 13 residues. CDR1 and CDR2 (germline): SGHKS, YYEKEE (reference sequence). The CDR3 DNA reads TGTGCCAGCGCTCAGGAAAACCACAATGAGCAGTTCTTC. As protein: CASAQENHNEQFF.

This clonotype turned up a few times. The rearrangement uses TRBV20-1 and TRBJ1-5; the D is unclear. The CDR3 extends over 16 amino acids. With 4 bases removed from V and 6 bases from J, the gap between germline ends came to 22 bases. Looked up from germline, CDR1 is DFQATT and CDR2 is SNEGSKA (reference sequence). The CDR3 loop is CSATLPGFLVGQPQHF. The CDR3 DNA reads TGCAGTGCTACCCTCCCGGGATTTTTGGTGGGTCAGCCCCAGCATTTT.

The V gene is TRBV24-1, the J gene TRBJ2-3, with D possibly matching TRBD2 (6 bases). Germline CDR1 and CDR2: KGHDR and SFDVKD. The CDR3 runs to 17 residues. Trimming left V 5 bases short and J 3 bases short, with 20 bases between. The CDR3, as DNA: TGTGCCACCAGTGGGTTTAAGGATCCTGGAGGGACAGATACGCAGTATTTT. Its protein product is CATSGFKDPGGTDTQYF.

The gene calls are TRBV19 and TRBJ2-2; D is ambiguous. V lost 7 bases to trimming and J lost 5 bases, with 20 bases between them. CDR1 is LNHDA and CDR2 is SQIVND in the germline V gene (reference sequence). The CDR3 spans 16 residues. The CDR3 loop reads CASTKGYWVGTGELFF. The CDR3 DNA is TGTGCCAGTACCAAAGGGTACTGGGTGGGGACCGGGGAGCTGTTTTTT.

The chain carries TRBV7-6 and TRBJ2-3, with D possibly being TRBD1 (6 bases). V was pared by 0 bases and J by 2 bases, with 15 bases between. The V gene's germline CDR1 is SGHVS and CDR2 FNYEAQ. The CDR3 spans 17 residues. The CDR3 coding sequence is TGTGCCAGCAGCTTAGCGAGGGACAACTTCTTCACAGATACGCAGTATTTT. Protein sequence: CASSLARDNFFTDTQYF.

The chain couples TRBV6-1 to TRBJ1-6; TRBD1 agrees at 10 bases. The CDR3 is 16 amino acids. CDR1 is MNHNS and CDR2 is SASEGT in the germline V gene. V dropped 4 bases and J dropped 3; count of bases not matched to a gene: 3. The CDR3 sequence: CASSARDRGYNSPLHF. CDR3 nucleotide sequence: TGTGCCAGCAGTGCCCGGGACAGGGGCTATAATTCACCCCTCCACTTT.

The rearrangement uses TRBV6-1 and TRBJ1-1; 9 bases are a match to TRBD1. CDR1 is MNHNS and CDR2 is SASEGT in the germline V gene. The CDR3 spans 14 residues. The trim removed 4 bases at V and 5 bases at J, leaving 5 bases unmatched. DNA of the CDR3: TGTGCCAGCAGTGCCACAGGGGGCTGGACTGAAGCTTTCTTT. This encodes CASSATGGWTEAFF.

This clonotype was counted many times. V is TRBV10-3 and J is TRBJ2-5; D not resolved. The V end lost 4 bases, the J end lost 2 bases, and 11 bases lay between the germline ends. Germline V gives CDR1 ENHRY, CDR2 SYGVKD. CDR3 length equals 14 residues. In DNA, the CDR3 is TGTGCCATCAGTGCTGACGGTACACAAGAGACCCAGTACTTC. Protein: CAISADGTQETQYF.

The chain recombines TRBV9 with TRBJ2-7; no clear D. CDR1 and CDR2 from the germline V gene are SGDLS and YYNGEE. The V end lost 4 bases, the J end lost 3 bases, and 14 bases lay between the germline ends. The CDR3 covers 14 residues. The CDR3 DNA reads TGTGCCAGCAGCCCCGGAGTGGGGAACTACGAGCAGTACTTC. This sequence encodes CASSPGVGNYEQYF. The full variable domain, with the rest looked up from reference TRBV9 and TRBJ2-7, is DSGVTQTPKHLITATGQRVTLRCSPRSGDLSVYWYQQSLDQGLQFLIQYYNGEERAKGNILERFSAQQFPDLHSELNLSSLELGDSALYFCASSPGVGNYEQYFGPGTRLTVT.

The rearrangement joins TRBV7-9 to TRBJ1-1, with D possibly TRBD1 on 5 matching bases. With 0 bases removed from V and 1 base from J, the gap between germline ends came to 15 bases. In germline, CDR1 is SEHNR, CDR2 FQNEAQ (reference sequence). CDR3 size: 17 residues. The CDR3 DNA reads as TGTGCCAGCAGCTTAGCCCAGGCAGGGACCGAGAACACTGAAGCTTTCTTT. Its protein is CASSLAQAGTENTEAFF.

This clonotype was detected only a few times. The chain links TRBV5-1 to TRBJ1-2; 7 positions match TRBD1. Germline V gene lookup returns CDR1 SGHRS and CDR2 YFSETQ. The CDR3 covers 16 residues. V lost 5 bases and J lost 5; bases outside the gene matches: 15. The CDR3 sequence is CASRRSGTEKSYGYTF. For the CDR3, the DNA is TGCGCCAGCAGGAGATCCGGGACAGAAAAATCTTATGGCTACACCTTC.